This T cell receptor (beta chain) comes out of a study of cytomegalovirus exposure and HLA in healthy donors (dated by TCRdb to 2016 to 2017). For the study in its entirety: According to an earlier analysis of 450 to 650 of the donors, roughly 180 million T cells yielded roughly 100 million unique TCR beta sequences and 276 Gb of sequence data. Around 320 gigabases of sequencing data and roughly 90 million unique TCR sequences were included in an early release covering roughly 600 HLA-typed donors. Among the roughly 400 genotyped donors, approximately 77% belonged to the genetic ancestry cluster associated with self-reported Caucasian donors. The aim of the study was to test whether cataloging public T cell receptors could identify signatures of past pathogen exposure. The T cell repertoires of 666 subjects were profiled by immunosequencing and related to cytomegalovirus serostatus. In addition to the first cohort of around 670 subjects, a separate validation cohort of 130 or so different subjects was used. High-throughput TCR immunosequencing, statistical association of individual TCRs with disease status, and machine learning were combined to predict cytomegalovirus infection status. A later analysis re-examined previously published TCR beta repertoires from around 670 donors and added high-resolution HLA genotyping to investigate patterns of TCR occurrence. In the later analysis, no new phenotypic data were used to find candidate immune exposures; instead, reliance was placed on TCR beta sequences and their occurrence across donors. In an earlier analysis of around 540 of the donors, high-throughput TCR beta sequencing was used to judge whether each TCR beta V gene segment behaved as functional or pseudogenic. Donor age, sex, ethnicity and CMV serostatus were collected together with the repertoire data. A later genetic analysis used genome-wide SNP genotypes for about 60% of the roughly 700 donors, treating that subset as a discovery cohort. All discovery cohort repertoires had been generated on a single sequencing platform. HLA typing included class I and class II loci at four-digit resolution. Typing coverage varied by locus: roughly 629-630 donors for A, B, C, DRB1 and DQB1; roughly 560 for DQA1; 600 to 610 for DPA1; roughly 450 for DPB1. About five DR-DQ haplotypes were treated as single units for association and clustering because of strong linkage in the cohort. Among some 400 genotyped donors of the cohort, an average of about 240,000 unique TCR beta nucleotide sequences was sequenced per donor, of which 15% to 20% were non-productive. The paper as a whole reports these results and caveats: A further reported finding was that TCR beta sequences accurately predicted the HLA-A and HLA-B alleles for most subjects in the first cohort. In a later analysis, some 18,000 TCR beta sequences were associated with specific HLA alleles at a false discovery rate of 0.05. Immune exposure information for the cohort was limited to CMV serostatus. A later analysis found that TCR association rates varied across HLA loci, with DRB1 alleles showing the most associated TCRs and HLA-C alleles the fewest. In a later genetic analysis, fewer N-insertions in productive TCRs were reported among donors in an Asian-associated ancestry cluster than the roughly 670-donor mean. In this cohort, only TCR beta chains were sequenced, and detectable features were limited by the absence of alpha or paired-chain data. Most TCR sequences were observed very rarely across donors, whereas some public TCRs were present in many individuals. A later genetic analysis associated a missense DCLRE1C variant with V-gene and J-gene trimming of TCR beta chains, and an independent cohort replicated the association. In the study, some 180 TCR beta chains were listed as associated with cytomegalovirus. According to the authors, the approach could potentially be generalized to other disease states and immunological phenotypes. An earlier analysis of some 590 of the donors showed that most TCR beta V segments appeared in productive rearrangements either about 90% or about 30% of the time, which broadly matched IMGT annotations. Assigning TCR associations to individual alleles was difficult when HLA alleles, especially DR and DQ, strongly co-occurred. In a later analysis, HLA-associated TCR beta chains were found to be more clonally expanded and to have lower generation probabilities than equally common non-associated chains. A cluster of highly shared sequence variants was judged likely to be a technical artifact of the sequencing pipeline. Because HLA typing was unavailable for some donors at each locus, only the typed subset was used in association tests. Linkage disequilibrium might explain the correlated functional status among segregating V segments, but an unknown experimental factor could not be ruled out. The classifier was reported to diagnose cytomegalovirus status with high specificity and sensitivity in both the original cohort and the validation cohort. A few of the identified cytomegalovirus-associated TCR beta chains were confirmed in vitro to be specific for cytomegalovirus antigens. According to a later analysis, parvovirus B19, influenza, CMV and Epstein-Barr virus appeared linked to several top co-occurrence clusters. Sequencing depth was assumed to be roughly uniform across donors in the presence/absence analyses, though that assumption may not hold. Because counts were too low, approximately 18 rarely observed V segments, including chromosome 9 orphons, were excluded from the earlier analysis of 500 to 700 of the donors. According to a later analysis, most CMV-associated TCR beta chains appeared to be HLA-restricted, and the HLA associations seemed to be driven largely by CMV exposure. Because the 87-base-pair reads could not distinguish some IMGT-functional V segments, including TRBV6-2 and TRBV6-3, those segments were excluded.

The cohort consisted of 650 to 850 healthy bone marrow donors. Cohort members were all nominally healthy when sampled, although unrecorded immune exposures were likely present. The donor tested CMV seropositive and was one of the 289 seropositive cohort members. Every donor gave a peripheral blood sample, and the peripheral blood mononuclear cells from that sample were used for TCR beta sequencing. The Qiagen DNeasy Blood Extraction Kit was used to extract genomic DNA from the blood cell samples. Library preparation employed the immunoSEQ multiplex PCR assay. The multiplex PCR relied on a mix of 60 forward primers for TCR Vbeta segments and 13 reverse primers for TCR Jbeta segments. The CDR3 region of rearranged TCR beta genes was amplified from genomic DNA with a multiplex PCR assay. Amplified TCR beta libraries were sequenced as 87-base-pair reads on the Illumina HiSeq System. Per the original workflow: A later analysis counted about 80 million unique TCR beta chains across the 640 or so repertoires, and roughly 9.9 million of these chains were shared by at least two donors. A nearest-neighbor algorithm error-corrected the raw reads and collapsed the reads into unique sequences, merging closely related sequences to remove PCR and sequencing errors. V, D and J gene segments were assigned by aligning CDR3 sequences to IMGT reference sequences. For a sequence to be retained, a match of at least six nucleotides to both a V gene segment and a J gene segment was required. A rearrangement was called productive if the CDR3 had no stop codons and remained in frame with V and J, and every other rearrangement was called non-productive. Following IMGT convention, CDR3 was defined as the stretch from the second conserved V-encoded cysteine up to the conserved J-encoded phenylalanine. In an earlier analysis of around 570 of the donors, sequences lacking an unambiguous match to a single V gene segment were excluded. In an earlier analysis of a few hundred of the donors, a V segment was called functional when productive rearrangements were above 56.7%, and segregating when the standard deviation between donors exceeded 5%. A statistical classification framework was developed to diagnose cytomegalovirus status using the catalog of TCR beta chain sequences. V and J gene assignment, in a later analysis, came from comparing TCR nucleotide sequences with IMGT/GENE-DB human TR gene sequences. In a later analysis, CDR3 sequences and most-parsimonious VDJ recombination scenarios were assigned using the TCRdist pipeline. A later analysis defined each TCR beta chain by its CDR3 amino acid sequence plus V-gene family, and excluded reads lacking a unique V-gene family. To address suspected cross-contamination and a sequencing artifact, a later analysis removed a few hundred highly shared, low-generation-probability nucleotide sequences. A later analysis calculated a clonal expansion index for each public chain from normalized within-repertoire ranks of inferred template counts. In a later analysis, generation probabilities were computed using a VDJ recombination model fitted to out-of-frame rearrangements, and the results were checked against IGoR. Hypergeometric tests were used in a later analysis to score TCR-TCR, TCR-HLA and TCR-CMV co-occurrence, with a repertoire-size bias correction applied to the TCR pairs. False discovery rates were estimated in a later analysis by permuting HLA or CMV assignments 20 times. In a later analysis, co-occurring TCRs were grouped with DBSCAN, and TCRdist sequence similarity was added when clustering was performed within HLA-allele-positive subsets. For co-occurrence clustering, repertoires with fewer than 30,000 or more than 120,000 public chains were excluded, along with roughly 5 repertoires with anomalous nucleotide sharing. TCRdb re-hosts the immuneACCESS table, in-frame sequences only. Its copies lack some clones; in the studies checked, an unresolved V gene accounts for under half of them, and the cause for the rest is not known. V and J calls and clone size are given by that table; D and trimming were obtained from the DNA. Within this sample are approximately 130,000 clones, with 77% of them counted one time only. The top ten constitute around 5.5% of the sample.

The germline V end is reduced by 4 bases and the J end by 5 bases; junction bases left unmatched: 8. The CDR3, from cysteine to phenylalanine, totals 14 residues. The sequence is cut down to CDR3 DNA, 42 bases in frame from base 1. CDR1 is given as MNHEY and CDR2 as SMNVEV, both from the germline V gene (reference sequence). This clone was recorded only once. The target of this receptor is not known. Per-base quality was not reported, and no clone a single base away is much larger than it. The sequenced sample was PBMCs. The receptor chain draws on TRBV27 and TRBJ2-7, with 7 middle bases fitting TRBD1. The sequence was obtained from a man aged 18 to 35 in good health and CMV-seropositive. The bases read TGTGCCAGCAGTTCTAGCACAGGGGTTCACGAGCAGTACTTC. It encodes CASSSSTGVHEQYF.